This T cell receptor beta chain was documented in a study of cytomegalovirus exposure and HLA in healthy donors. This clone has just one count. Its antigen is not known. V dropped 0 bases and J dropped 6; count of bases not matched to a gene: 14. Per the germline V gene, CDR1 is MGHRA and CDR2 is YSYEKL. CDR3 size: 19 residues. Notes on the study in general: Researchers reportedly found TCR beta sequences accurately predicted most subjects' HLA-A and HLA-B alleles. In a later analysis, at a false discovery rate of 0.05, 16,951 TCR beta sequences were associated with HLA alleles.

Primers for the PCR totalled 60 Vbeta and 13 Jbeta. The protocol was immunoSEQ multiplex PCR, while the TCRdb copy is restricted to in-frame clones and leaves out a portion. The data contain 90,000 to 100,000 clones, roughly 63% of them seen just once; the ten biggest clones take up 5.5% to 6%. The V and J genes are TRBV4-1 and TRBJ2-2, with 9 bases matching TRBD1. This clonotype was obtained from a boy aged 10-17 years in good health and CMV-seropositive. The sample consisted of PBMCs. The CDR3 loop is CASSQEHSMGQGLSGELFF. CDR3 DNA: TGCGCCAGCAGCCAAGAACATAGTATGGGACAGGGTCTTTCCGGGGAGCTGTTTTTT.